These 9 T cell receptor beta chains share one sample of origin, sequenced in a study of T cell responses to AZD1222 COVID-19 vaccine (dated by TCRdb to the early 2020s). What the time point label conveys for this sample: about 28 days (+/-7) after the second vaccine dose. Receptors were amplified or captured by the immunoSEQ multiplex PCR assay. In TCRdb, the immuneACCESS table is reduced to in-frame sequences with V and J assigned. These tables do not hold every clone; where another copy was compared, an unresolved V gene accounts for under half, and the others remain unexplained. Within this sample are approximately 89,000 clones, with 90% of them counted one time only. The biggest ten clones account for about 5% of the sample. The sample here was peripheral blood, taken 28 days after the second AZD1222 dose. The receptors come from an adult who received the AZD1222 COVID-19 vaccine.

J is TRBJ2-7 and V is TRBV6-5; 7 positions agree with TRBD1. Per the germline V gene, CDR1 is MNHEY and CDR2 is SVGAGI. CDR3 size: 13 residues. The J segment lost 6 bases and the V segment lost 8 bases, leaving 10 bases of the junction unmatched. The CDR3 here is CASSLQGSGEQYF. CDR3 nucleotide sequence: TGTGCCAGCTCCTTACAGGGGAGTGGCGAGCAGTACTTC.

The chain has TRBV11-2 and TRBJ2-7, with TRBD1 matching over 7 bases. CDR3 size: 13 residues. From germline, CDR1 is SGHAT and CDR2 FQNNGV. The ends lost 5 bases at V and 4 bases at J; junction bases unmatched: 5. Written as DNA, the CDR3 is TGTGCCAGCAGCAAGGGACAGACATACGAGCAGTACTTC. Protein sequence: CASSKGQTYEQYF.

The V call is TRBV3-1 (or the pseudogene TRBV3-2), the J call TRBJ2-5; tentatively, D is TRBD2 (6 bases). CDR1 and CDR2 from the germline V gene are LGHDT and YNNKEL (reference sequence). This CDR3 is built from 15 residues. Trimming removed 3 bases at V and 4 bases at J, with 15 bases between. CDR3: CASSHGALGGETQYF. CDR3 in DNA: TGTGCCAGCAGCCACGGGGCCTTGGGGGGAGAGACCCAGTACTTC.

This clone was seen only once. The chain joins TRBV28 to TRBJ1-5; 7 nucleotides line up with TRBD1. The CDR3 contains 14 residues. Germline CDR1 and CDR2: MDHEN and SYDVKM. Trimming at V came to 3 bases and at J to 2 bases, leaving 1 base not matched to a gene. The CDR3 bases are TGTGCCAGCAGTTTCGGGACAGGCAATCAGCCCCAGCATTTT. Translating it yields CASSFGTGNQPQHF.

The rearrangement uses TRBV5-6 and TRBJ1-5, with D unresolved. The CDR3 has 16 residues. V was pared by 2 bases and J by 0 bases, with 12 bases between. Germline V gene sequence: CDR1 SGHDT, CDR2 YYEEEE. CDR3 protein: CASSLYSRVSNQPQHF. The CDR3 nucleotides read TGTGCCAGCAGCTTATACAGTAGAGTTAGCAATCAGCCCCAGCATTTT.

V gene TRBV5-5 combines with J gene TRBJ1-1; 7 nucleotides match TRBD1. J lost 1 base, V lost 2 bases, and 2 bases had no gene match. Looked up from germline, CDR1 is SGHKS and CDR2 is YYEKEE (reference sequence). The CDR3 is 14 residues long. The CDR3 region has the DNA TGTGCCAGCAGCTTCGGGACAGCGAACACTGAAGCTTTCTTT. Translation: CASSFGTANTEAFF.

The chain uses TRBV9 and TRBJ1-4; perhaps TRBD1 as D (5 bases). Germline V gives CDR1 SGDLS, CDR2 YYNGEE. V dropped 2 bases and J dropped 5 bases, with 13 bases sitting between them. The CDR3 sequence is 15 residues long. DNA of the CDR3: TGTGCCAGCAGCGTGCTAGGGGCGTCAAATGAAAAACTGTTTTTT. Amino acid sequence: CASSVLGASNEKLFF.

The CDR3 is CASSETGTGRGQPQHF. In nucleotides, the CDR3 is TGTGCCAGCAGTGAGACCGGGACAGGGAGGGGTCAGCCCCAGCATTTT. The rearrangement joins TRBV6-1 to TRBJ1-5; 9 nucleotides agree with TRBD1. Germline V gene data show CDR1 as MNHNS and CDR2 as SASEGT. CDR3 length: 16 residues. The ends lost 3 bases at V and 6 bases at J; junction bases unmatched: 9.

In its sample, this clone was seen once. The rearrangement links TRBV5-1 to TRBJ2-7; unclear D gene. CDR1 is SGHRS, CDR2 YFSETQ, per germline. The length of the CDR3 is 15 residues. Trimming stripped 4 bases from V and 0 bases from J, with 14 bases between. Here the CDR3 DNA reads TGCGCCAGCAGCCAGGATGGAAGAAGCTCCTACGAGCAGTACTTC. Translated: CASSQDGRSSYEQYF.